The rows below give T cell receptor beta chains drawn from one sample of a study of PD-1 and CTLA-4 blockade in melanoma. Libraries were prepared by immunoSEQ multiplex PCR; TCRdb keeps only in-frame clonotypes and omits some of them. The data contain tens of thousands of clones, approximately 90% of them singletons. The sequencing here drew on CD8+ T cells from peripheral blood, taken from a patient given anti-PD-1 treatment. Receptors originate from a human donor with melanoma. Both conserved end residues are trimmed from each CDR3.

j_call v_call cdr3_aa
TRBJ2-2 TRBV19 ASSLGHNTGELF
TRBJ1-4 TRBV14 ASSPRSANWDEKLF
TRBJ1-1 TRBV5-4 ASRRWGVTEAF
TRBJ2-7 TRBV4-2 ASSTPGRDYYEQY
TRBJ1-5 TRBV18 ASSPGITSNQPQH
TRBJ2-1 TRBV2 ASTRDYQF
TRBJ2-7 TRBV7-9 ASSPGQDSYEQY
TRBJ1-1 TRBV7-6 ASSLEGTLNTEAF
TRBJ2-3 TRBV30 AWGTGTSVY
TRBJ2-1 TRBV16 ASSQSGYSYNEQF
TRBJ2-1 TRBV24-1 ATSDPGLVDEQF
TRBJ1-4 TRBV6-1 ASSEEEGPATNEKLF
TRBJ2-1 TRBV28 ASDNLGTDNEQF
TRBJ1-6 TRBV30 ATDGLNSPLH
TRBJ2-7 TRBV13 ASSPGQGLSYEQY
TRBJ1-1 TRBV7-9 ASSPPDGTEAF
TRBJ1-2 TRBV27 ASRRDRGWDGYT
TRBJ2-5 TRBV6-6 ASSPTLPGTVQETQY
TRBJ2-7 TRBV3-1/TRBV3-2 ASSQGTSGRFPQY
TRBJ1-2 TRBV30 AWSWVGDFYGYT
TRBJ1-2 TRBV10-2 ASSGTGRGYT
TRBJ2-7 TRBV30 AWGRMASEQY
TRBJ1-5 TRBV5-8 ASSSSRGSNQPQH
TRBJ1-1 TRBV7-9 ASSWIDRGTEAF
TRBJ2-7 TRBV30 AWSPEIPTYEQY
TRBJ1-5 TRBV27 ASSERNQPQH
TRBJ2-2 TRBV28 ASSLTENTGELF
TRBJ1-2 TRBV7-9 ASSNRGNYGYT
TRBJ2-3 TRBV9 ASSAIERSDTQY
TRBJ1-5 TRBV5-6 ASSLSVLGLRGSDQPQH
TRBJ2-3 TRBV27 ASKMGGATDTQY
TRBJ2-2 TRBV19 ASSMTPPAGELF
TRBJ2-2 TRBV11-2 ASSLDPGANTGELF
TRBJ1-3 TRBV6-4 ASSDSKGAGNTIY
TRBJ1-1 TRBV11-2 ASSRWTGGTEAF
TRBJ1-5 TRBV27 ASSLASGQPQH
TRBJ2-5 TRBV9 ASSVDWGMETQY
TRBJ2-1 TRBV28 ASSFKVPNEQF
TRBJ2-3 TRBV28 ASSYRKSTDTQY
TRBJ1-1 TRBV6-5 ASSPAPASDEAF
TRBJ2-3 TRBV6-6 ASSYADTQY
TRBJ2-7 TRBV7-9 ASSLAIGGSFYEQY
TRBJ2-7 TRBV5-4 ASRLGGDRNEQY
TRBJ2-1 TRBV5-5 ASILDRTFSGNIYNEQF
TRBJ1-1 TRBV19 ASLGHFRNTEAF
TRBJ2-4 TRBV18 ASSLTGEAKNIQY
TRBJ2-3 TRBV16 ASSPPSTDTQY
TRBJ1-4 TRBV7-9 ASSPSVVSEKLF
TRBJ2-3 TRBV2 ASTSGRFSTDTQY
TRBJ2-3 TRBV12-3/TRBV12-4 ASEQGATDTQY
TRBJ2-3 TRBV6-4 ASSDIGPTDTQY